This T cell receptor beta chain derives from a study of T cells in Graves' hyperthyroidism and ophthalmopathy. Details on this clonotype: Its cognate antigen is unknown.

Study conclusions and caveats: Ophthalmopathy prediction by the model preceded onset by a median roughly 6 months.

It was RNA transcripts that yielded the amplified TCR beta CDR3 regions. With the HTBI primer set, the TCR CDR3 went through a first round of RT-PCR. MiXCR, applied by TCRdb to the multiplex PCR reads, yields one record per CDR3 protein. This table has roughly 710,000 distinct CDR3 sequences, around 40% appearing once. Patients were excluded for uncontrolled infection, other autoimmune disease, pregnancy or lactation. The CDR3 spans 15 residues. Unmatched junction bases numbered 5, after V lost 6 bases and J lost 2 bases. The clonotype originates from a woman aged 40 to 55 with Graves' hyperthyroidism. The specimen sequenced was blood. The chain recombines TRBV12-3 or TRBV12-4 with TRBJ2-7, with 12 bases identical to TRBD2. Here the CDR3 DNA reads TGTGCCAGCAGACCGACTAGCGGGGGTACCTACGAGCAGTACTTC. It is translated as CASRPTSGGTYEQYF.